These 3 T cell receptor beta chains came from one sample sequenced in a study of blood T cell repertoires in COVID-19. Using immunoSEQ multiplex PCR, the repertoire was profiled, and TCRdb retains in-frame clones only, with some absent. Here the sample spans some 130,000 clones, 80% to 90% being singletons. Sequencing input: peripheral blood. The source is an older woman with acute or convalescent COVID-19.

Only one count was recorded for this clone. The chain uses TRBV27 and TRBJ2-3; possibly TRBD2 for D (5 bases). Trimming shortened V by 6 bases and J by 5 bases, and 12 bases separated the two germline ends. CDR1 is MNHEY, CDR2 SMNVEV, per germline (reference sequence). The CDR3 length is 13 residues. The CDR3 DNA follows: TGTGCCAGCAGCCACGGGGTAATAGATACGCAGTATTTT. It yields the protein CASSHGVIDTQYF.

The chain links TRBV6-2 or TRBV6-3 to TRBJ2-7; the D gene is possibly TRBD1 (5 bases). V gave up 5 bases and J gave up 4 bases, with 15 bases separating them. The germline CDR1 and CDR2 sequences are MNHEY and SVGEGT. The CDR3 totals 14 residues. The CDR3 DNA reads TGTGCCAGCAGTACCCGGACAAGGTCTTACGAGCAGTACGTC. Translated: CASSTRTRSYEQYV.

A word on this clone: Other nucleotide sequences in the sample specify the same CDR3. The chain uses TRBV9 and TRBJ1-6, with D perhaps TRBD1 (6 bases). With 0 bases removed from V and 6 bases from J, the gap between germline ends came to 10 bases. CDR1 is SGDLS, CDR2 YYNGEE, per germline. CDR3 size: 15 residues. The CDR3 region has the DNA TGTGCCAGCAGCGTAGAGGGGGGGCTTAATTCACCCCTCCACTTT. This encodes CASSVEGGLNSPLHF.